This T cell receptor beta chain was recorded in a study of T cells expressing NK-cell markers (dated by TCRdb to 2020 to 2022). About the study as a whole: In sorted CD3+CD56+NKG2C+, CD3+CD56+NKG2C- and CD3+CD56-NKG2C+ T-cell subsets from roughly 8 donors, TCR beta-chain repertoires were profiled. The libraries were sequenced on Illumina HiSeq 2000/2500, MiSeq or NextSeq, producing 2 x 150 bp reads. The eight sequenced donors were randomly selected healthy volunteers, three men and five women. Of the eight sequenced donors, seven were found to be HCMV-seropositive and one was found to be HCMV-seronegative. Summary of the overall study and its limitations: Whether the expanded NKG2C-expressing T cell clones were specific for HCMV antigens was left unclear. Those dominant clonotypes were again the most abundant among CD3+CD56-NKG2C+ cells in four donors, at 28.3-60.1%. In several donors, the dominant CD3+CD56+NKG2C+ clonotypes were found to rank among the top 10 CD8+ clonotypes and to make up roughly 1.0-8% of CD8+ T cells.

A note on this clonotype: Its antigen is still unknown.

Its CDR3 holds 13 amino acids, cysteine through phenylalanine. No DNA is given. The germline V gene yields SQVTM for CDR1 and ANQGSEA for CDR2. Sequencing was performed on an Illumina HiSeq 2000. TCR beta cDNA libraries were made by 5'RACE template switching that added a universal primer site and unique molecular identifiers. cDNA synthesis was primed from the TCR beta constant segment, followed by two successive PCR amplification steps. In the original analysis: MIGEC was used to demultiplex reads and group the reads by UMI, and MiTCR was used to assemble and quantify clonotypes. To exclude erroneous sequences, any TCR cDNA sequence not supported by at least two reads was discarded. The tcR package was used for downstream repertoire analysis, and clonotypes were matched across fractions by CDR3 nucleotide sequence plus V segment. VDJmatch was used to annotate antigen specificity against VDJdb, with one amino acid substitution allowed in CDR3. TCRdb reprocessed the reads, so every CDR3 protein sequence counts as one entry and DNA is not shown. Here the V and J calls rest on TCRdb's processing, not on the authors' analysis. The sample table records hundreds of thousands of distinct CDR3 sequences. 3% to 4.5% of the sample belongs to the ten largest clones.

HCMV-specific IgG was detected in serum with a commercial ELISA kit to determine HCMV serostatus. Peripheral blood mononuclear cells were isolated from blood by Ficoll density gradient centrifugation. Recombination linked TRBV29-1 to TRBJ2-3. Source material: blood T cells: a sorted CD56 or NKG2C T cell subset, CD4+ or CD8+ T cells, or bulk PBMC T cells (not recorded which). The sequence derives from a man in his late teens or twenties in good health. Donor details come from another sample of the same person, matched by shared clones. The CDR3: CSVGSKLLDTQYF.